Listed below are T cell receptor beta chains from one sample, sequenced in a study of blood T cell repertoires in COVID-19. The method was immunoSEQ multiplex PCR; TCRdb's version includes in-frame clones alone and lacks a portion of them. The sample holds a few hundred thousand clones, around 90% seen once. Sequencing input: peripheral blood. The source of these receptors is a man younger than 35 with active or convalescent COVID-19. CDR3s include the opening cysteine and the closing phenylalanine or tryptophan. The order of the fields is V gene, J gene, D gene, clone size, CDR3 DNA, CDR3 protein. The D gene is left open where the match is weak. Some rows have no size entry. The others give once, few or many, or a class for an expanded clone.

TRBV19,TRBJ1-1,.,few,TGTGCCAGTAGCTACAGAAACACTGAAGCTTTCTTT,CASSYRNTEAFF
TRBV15,TRBJ1-4,.,.,TGTGCCACCAGCAGAGGTCAGGCTGGTGAAAAACTGTTTTTT,CATSRGQAGEKLFF
TRBV20-1,TRBJ1-1,TRBD1,.,TGCAGTGCTAGTCCGGGACAGGGGGCAACTGAAGCTTTCTTT,CSASPGQGATEAFF
TRBV19,TRBJ2-2,TRBD1,.,TGTGCCCCTCAATCGACAGGGGCGTTTTTT,CAPQSTGAFF
TRBV6-5,TRBJ1-6,TRBD1,.,TGTGCCAGCAGTAGAAAAGGGGGCCGTAATTCACCCCTCCACTTT,CASSRKGGRNSPLHF
TRBV2,TRBJ2-3,TRBD2,.,TGTGCCAGCAGTGTCTCCCTAGCGGGAGACTGGGTAGATACGCAGTATTTT,CASSVSLAGDWVDTQYF
TRBV6-2/TRBV6-3,TRBJ2-1,TRBD1,.,TGTGCCAGCAGTTACCCGGGGACAGGGTTCAACAATGAGCAGTTCTTC,CASSYPGTGFNNEQFF
TRBV5-4,TRBJ2-1,TRBD1,once,TGTGCCAGCAGCTTAGGACAGGGGGCCTACAATGAGCAGTTCTTC,CASSLGQGAYNEQFF
TRBV27,TRBJ2-2,TRBD2,once,TGTGCCAGCAGTTTCCTAGCGGGAACGAACACCGGGGAGCTGTTTTTT,CASSFLAGTNTGELFF
TRBV28,TRBJ1-1,TRBD1,once,TGTGCCAGCAGCCCGCCACGGCGGCAGGGGGGATCTGAAGCTTTCTTT,CASSPPRRQGGSEAFF
TRBV29-1,TRBJ1-4,.,once,TGCAGCGTTGAAGAGGGGGCGGGTGAAAAACTGTTTTTT,CSVEEGAGEKLFF
TRBV6-5,TRBJ2-3,TRBD2,.,TGTGCCAGCAGTTATGATTCCAGCGGGAGCTCTACGCAGTATTTT,CASSYDSSGSSTQYF
TRBV7-2,TRBJ2-1,TRBD2,.,TGTGCCAGCAGCTTTTCTCCTAGCGGGGTGAATGAGCAGTTCTTC,CASSFSPSGVNEQFF
TRBV5-1,TRBJ2-5,.,.,TGCGCCAGCAGCCCGACAGGTTTCCCCTTTGGAGAGACCCAGTACTTC,CASSPTGFPFGETQYF
TRBV11-2,TRBJ2-3,.,.,TGTGCCAGCAGCTTAGACATCACAGATACGCAGTATTTT,CASSLDITDTQYF
TRBV10-1,TRBJ1-1,TRBD1,few,TGCGCCACCTTGGGGACAGGGGGCGCGCGGGACACTGAAGCTTTCTTT,CATLGTGGARDTEAFF
TRBV10-3,TRBJ2-3,.,.,TGTGCCATCAGCGCAACGCTATCTAGCACAGATACGCAGTATTTT,CAISATLSSTDTQYF
TRBV9,TRBJ2-5,.,.,TGTGCCAGCAGCCCATCCCCCACAGGGCCCGGGGAGACCCAGTACTTC,CASSPSPTGPGETQYF
TRBV2,TRBJ2-7,.,.,TGTGCCAGCACCCTCCGGGACTTTGTCCACGAGCAGTACTTC,CASTLRDFVHEQYF
TRBV5-6,TRBJ2-1,.,few,TGTGCCAGCAGCTTGTCCAGGGGCAGTGAGCAGTTCTTC,CASSLSRGSEQFF
TRBV5-1,TRBJ2-5,.,.,TGCGCCAGCAGCTTGGCAGGGTCCCAAGAGACCCAGTACTTC,CASSLAGSQETQYF
TRBV29-1,TRBJ1-4,TRBD1,.,TGCAGCGTTGGGGGACAGAATGAAAAACTGTTTTTT,CSVGGQNEKLFF
TRBV5-6,TRBJ1-6,TRBD1,once,TGTGCCAGCAGCGTATACGACAGGGGGAGAAGGTCACCCCTCCACTTT,CASSVYDRGRRSPLHF
TRBV18,TRBJ1-2,TRBD1,.,TGTGCCAGCTCTCCCCAGGACAGGGCCTCCTATGGCTACACCTTC,CASSPQDRASYGYTF
TRBV7-9,TRBJ1-4,.,.,TGTGCCGAACGGACAGAGCAAGAAAAACTGTTTTTT,CAERTEQEKLFF
TRBV2,TRBJ1-2,.,.,TGTGCCAGCCCAACCCGGACAGAAAACTATGGCTACACCTTC,CASPTRTENYGYTF
TRBV11-2,TRBJ2-5,.,.,TGTGCCAGCAGCCACGGTCACGGTCTATTGGAGACCCAGTACTTC,CASSHGHGLLETQYF
TRBV4-3,TRBJ2-1,TRBD2,.,TGCGCCAGCAGCCAAGTTTGGGGGGGGGCCTACAATGAGCAGTTCTTC,CASSQVWGGAYNEQFF
TRBV13,TRBJ1-3,TRBD1,.,TGTGCCAGCAGCTTAATTTCGGGACAGTCTGGAAACACCATATATTTT,CASSLISGQSGNTIYF
TRBV29-1,TRBJ2-3,TRBD2,.,TGCAGCGTTGCGCTAGCGGGTAGCCCCACAGATACGCAGTATTTT,CSVALAGSPTDTQYF
TRBV5-6,TRBJ2-7,.,.,TGTGCCAGCAGCTTGTTAGAGTCAGAGCAGTACTTC,CASSLLESEQYF
TRBV7-2,TRBJ2-1,TRBD2,.,TGTGCCAGCAGCTTATGGCTAGCGGCTGAGCAGTTCTTC,CASSLWLAAEQFF
TRBV5-1,TRBJ1-2,TRBD1,.,TGCGCCAGCAGCTTGGTTGGGACAGACTATGGCTACACCTTC,CASSLVGTDYGYTF
TRBV6-2/TRBV6-3,TRBJ2-6,.,.,TGTGCCAGCAGTTACCGCCGGGAGGGGGCCCTCTCTGGGGCCAACGTCCTGACTTTC,CASSYRREGALSGANVLTF
TRBV5-5,TRBJ1-4,TRBD1,.,TGTGCCAGCAGCTCGGGGACAGAAATAGAAAAACTGTTTTTT,CASSSGTEIEKLFF
TRBV7-9,TRBJ2-7,.,.,TGTGCCAGCAGCTCCAGGGGAACAACAGGGCAGAGGCGAGACGAGCAGTACTTC,CASSSRGTTGQRRDEQYF
TRBV6-5,TRBJ2-1,.,.,TGTGCCAGCAGACGGAGAAACTCCTACAATGAGCAGTTCTTC,CASRRRNSYNEQFF
TRBV2,TRBJ1-5,TRBD1,.,TGTGCCAGCAAGGGACAGGGGAATCAGCCCCAGCATTTT,CASKGQGNQPQHF
TRBV29-1,TRBJ2-7,.,.,TGCAGCGTTGATGACAGTACCTACGAGCAGTACTTC,CSVDDSTYEQYF
TRBV4-1,TRBJ1-1,.,.,TGCGCCAGCAGCCAGCCTGGGGCGAAGAACACTGAAGCTTTCTTT,CASSQPGAKNTEAFF
TRBV19,TRBJ2-6,.,.,TGTGCCAGCCGCCCTGGGGGGGCATTGGGGGCCAACGTCCTGACTTTC,CASRPGGALGANVLTF
TRBV6-5,TRBJ2-3,TRBD2,.,TGTGCCAGCAGCCGGGGGGGGGATACGCAGTATTTT,CASSRGGDTQYF